Sequencing of this T cell receptor beta chain was carried out in a study of T cell changes during pregnancy in multiple sclerosis. CDR1 and CDR2 (germline): PRHDT, FYEKMQ (reference sequence). The CDR3 runs to 18 residues. Losses at the gene ends were 2 bases for V and 2 bases for J; bases not matched to a gene: 11. The protocol was immunoSEQ multiplex PCR, while the TCRdb copy is restricted to in-frame clones and leaves out a portion. The sample yields some 80,000 clones, 94% seen once. The sequence came from a female donor with multiple sclerosis, enrolled in a pregnancy study. The sample consisted of CD4+ T cells from peripheral blood mononuclear cells, taken after pregnancy. The rearrangement uses TRBV13 and TRBJ2-7; 11 bases match TRBD2. The CDR3 DNA follows: TGTGCCAGCAGCTTAAGGCCCCCCCTGACTAGCGGGACCTACGAGCAGTACTTC. Translation gives CASSLRPPLTSGTYEQYF.